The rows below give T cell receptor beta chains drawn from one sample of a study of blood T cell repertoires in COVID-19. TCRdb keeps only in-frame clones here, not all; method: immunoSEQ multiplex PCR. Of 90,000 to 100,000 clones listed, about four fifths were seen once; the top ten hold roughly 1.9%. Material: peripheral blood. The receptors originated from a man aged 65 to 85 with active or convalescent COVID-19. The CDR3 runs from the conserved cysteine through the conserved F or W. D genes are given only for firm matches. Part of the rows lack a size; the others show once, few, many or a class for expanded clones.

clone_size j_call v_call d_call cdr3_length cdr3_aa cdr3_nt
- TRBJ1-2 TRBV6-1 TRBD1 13 CASSDRTGSGYTF TGTGCCAGCAGTGACAGGACAGGGAGCGGCTACACCTTC
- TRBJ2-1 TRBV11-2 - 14 CASSLQTVNGEQFF TGTGCCAGCAGCTTACAGACAGTAAACGGTGAGCAGTTCTTC
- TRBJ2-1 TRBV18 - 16 CASSPAGRGPSVEQFF TGTGCCAGCTCACCAGCAGGCAGGGGCCCCTCGGTCGAGCAGTTCTTC
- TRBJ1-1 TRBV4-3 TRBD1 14 CASSLRQGGTEAFF TGCGCCAGCAGCCTACGACAGGGTGGCACTGAAGCTTTCTTT
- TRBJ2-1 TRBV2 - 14 CASSELLGLSEQFF TGTGCCAGCAGTGAGTTACTAGGTCTCAGCGAGCAGTTCTTC
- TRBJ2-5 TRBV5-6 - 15 CASSLGGSGEETQYF TGTGCCAGCAGCTTGGGAGGCTCCGGGGAAGAGACCCAGTACTTC
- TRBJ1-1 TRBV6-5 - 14 CASSYQQLNTEAFF TGTGCCAGCAGTTACCAACAGTTGAACACTGAAGCTTTCTTT
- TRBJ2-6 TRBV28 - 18 CASRPPRGGFSGANVLTF TGTGCCAGCAGACCACCTCGAGGAGGTTTCTCTGGGGCCAACGTCCTGACTTTC
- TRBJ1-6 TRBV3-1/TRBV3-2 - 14 CASSQRSEDSPLHF TGTGCCAGCAGCCAAAGGTCCGAGGATTCACCCCTCCACTTT
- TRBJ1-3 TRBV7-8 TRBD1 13 CASSARQGYTIYF TGTGCCAGCAGCGCCAGACAGGGATACACCATATATTTT
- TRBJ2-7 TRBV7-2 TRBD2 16 CASSPRTSGMSYEQYF TGTGCCAGCAGCCCCCGGACCAGCGGGATGTCCTACGAGCAGTACTTC
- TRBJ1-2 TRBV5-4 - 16 CASSLEGFRQNYGYTF TGTGCCAGCAGCTTGGAGGGGTTTCGACAGAACTATGGCTACACCTTC
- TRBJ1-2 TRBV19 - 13 CASSISRVDGYTF TGTGCCAGTAGTATATCCAGGGTCGATGGCTACACCTTC
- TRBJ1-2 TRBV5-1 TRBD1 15 CASSLSAGGLRGYTF TGCGCCAGCAGCTTGTCGGCAGGGGGTCTTCGTGGCTACACCTTC
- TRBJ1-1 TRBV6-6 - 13 CASSLEGDTEAFF TGTGCCAGCAGTTTAGAGGGGGACACTGAAGCTTTCTTT
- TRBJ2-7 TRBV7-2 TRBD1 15 CASSFTGTVLNEQYF TGTGCCAGCAGCTTTACCGGGACAGTCCTTAACGAGCAGTACTTC
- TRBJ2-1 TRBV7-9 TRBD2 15 CASSKLAGVYNEQFF TGTGCCAGCAGCAAACTAGCGGGGGTTTACAATGAGCAGTTCTTC
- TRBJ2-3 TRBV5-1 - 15 CASSLGWGGTDTQYF TGCGCCAGCAGCTTGGGATGGGGCGGCACAGATACGCAGTATTTT
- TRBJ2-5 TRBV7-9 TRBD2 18 CASSLPQRLAGGAETQYF TGTGCCAGCAGTTTACCCCAACGACTAGCGGGGGGGGCTGAGACCCAGTACTTC
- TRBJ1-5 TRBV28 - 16 CASGTRTAGSNQPQHF TGTGCCAGCGGAACAAGGACAGCCGGTAGCAATCAGCCCCAGCATTTT
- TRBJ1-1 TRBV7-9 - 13 CASSQQENTEAFF TGTGCCAGCAGCCAACAGGAGAACACTGAAGCTTTCTTT
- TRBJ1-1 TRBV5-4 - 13 CASSPTRATEAFF TGTGCCAGCAGCCCCACGAGGGCCACTGAAGCTTTCTTT
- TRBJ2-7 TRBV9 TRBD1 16 CASSVGGTGITYEQYF TGTGCCAGCAGCGTAGGCGGGACAGGGATAACCTACGAGCAGTACTTC
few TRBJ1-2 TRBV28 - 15 CASRPHRESNYGYTF TGTGCCAGCAGACCCCACAGGGAATCTAACTATGGCTACACCTTC
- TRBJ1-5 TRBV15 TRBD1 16 CATSRSGTGNRQPQHF TGTGCCACCAGCAGATCTGGGACAGGGAATAGACAGCCCCAGCATTTT
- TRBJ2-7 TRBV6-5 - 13 CASSYSASHEQYF TGTGCCAGCAGTTACTCGGCTAGCCACGAGCAGTACTTC
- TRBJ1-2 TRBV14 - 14 CASSQETARSGYTF TGTGCCAGCAGCCAAGAAACAGCAAGGTCTGGCTACACCTTC
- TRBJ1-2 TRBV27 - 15 CASVARWRGDYGYTF TGTGCCAGCGTCGCAAGGTGGCGGGGGGACTATGGCTACACCTTC
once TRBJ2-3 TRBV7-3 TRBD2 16 CASSAGLAGDTDTQYF TGTGCCAGCAGCGCCGGACTAGCGGGGGATACAGATACGCAGTATTTT
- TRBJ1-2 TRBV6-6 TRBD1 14 CASSLGRGPDGYTF TGTGCCAGCAGTTTGGGCAGGGGGCCTGATGGCTACACCTTC
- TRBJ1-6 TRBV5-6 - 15 CASTKTGDTNSPLHF TGTGCCAGCACCAAGACAGGAGACACCAATTCACCCCTCCACTTT
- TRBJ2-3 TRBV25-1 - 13 CASSVSSTDTQYF TGTGCCAGCTCTGTTTCGTCCACAGATACGCAGTATTTT
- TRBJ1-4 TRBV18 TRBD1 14 CASSPAGGNEKLFF TGTGCCAGCTCACCGGCAGGGGGTAATGAAAAACTGTTTTTT
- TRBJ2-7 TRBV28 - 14 CASTTGRRAHEQYF TGTGCCAGCACCACCGGAAGGCGGGCCCACGAGCAGTACTTC
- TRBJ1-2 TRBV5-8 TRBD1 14 CASSSDRGTYGYTF TGTGCCAGCAGCTCGGACAGGGGGACCTATGGCTACACCTTC
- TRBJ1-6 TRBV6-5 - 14 CASSSTGNLSPLHF TGTGCCAGCAGTTCTACGGGTAATCTTTCACCCCTCCACTTT
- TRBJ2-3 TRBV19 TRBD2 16 CASSMIAGGKTDTQYF TGTGCCAGTAGTATGATAGCGGGAGGGAAGACAGATACGCAGTATTTT
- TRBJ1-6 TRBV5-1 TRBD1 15 CASSLDGTGVTPLHF TGCGCCAGCAGCTTGGACGGGACAGGAGTGACACCCCTCCACTTT
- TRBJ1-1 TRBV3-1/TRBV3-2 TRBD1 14 CASSQLQGSTEAFF TGTGCCAGCAGTCAATTACAGGGGAGCACTGAAGCTTTCTTT
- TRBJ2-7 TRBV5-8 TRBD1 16 CASSSRDRVSVGEQYF TGTGCCAGCAGCTCCCGGGACAGGGTCAGCGTTGGCGAGCAGTACTTC
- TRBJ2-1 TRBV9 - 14 CASSVVTGTNEQFF TGTGCCAGCAGCGTAGTAACAGGGACGAATGAGCAGTTCTTC
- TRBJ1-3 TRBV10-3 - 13 CASTPFSGNTIYF TGTGCCTCGACACCATTCTCTGGAAACACCATATATTTT
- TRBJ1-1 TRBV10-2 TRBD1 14 CASKDRGPNTEAFF TGCGCCAGCAAGGACAGGGGTCCGAACACTGAAGCTTTCTTT
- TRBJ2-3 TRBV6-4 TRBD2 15 CASSEDGGTTDTQYF TGTGCCAGCAGTGAGGACGGGGGGACCACAGATACGCAGTATTTT
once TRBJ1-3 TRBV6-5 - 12 CASRSTGNTIYF TGTGCCAGCCGGAGTACGGGAAACACCATATATTTT
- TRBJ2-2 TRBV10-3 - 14 CAIGGTSTTGELFF TGTGCCATCGGCGGGACTTCGACCACCGGGGAGCTGTTTTTT
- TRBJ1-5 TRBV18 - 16 CASSPTGRNSNQPQHF TGTGCCAGCTCACCAACAGGGCGGAATAGCAATCAGCCCCAGCATTTT
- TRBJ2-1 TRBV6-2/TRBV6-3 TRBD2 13 CASSYSDGRGQFF TGTGCCAGCAGTTACTCCGACGGGAGGGGGCAGTTCTTC
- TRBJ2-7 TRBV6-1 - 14 CASSEITGFYEQYF TGTGCCAGCAGTGAAATAACAGGGTTCTACGAGCAGTACTTC
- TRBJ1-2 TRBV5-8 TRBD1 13 CASRLTGAAGYTF TGTGCCAGCAGGCTGACAGGGGCGGCTGGCTACACCTTC
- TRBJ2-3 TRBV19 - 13 CASSTTSTDTQYF TGTGCCAGTAGTACCACAAGCACAGATACGCAGTATTTT
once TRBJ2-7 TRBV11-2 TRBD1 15 CASSLATGATYEQYF TGTGCCAGCAGCTTAGCTACAGGGGCCACCTACGAGCAGTACTTC
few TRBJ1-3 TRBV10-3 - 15 CAITGGDVSGNTIYF TGTGCCATCACTGGGGGGGACGTCTCTGGAAACACCATATATTTT